This entry features one T cell receptor beta chain sequence. Its antigen is unknown. The data were taken from a study of T cell repertoires in cytomegalovirus infection. The overall study: Indicated by public TCR beta signatures were CMV infection and matching HLA type.

V lost 1 base, J lost 1 base, and 13 bases lay in between. Germline V lookup: CDR1 SEHNR, CDR2 FQNEAQ (reference sequence). This CDR3 is 16 amino acids long. TCRdb reanalysed the reads using MiXCR and keeps one entry per CDR3 protein. The table includes 250,000 to 300,000 distinct CDR3 sequences, under 30% detected once. Broader study findings: CMV-specific HLA-C-restricted TCR beta clonotypes dominated the ex vivo response. Cumulative frequency (of public TCR beta family members) identified carriers of CMV plus the relevant HLA.

What was sequenced was PBMCs. This receptor was taken from a human donor in good health (CMV status not recorded). Some clones in this sample may be carry-over from other donors' samples. The genes are TRBV7-9 and TRBJ1-2; D not certain. The CDR3 sequence: CASSLGSGASNYGYTF. The CDR3 DNA sequence: TGTGCCAGCAGCTTAGGGTCCGGCGCAAGTAACTATGGCTACACCTTC.